This is a list of T cell receptor beta chains from one sample in a study of T cells in Graves' hyperthyroidism and ophthalmopathy. One entry per CDR3 protein, called by TCRdb with MiXCR from the multiplex PCR reads. The data hold approximately 430,000 distinct CDR3 sequences, with 14% to 15% observed a single time. The material sequenced was blood. The source of these receptors is a man younger than 35 with Graves' ophthalmopathy. The CDR3 runs from the conserved cysteine through the conserved F or W. The D gene is left open where the match is weak. The size field is filled for only some rows; it gives once, few, many or a size class.

d_gene	v_gene	abundance	j_gene	CDR3nt	CDR3aa
TRBD2	TRBV9	NA	TRBJ2-1	TGTGCCAGCAGGGGTAATAGCGGGTCCTACAATGAGCAGTTCTTC	CASRGNSGSYNEQFF
NA	TRBV19	few	TRBJ2-7	TGTGCCGTGGGGTCGGCCTCCTACGAGCAGTACTTC	CAVGSASYEQYF
NA	TRBV3-1	few	TRBJ1-1	TGTGCCAGCAGCCAAGAGCATATGAACACTGAAGCTTTCTTT	CASSQEHMNTEAFF
TRBD2	TRBV5-1	many	TRBJ2-1	TGCGCCAGCAGCTTGGAGGGACTAGCGGGAGTTAATGAGCAGTTCTTC	CASSLEGLAGVNEQFF
NA	TRBV20-1	many	TRBJ2-1	TGCAGTGCAAAAACAGGAGCCTACAATGAGCAGTTCTTC	CSAKTGAYNEQFF
NA	TRBV19	few	TRBJ2-7	TGTGCCAGTAGTATAAGACAGGACCTCTCCTACGAGCAGTACTTC	CASSIRQDLSYEQYF
NA	TRBV11-2	NA	TRBJ2-3	TGTGCCAGCAGCTTAAATTCAGGGTCGCTCCTGACATATACGCAGTATTTT	CASSLNSGSLLTYTQYF
NA	TRBV6-1	many	TRBJ2-6	TGTGCCAGCAGTGACAGGGAAGGATCTGGGGCCAACGTCCTGACTTTC	CASSDREGSGANVLTF
NA	TRBV7-6	few	TRBJ2-7	TGTGCCAGCAGCTCACTCCGGAACTACGAGCAGTACTTC	CASSSLRNYEQYF
NA	TRBV19	NA	TRBJ1-5	TGTGCCAGTAGTCAGCCCGTTGGGCAGAACAATCAGCCCCAGCATTTT	CASSQPVGQNNQPQHF
TRBD1	TRBV24-1	few	TRBJ2-3	TGTGCCACCAGTGATCCGGCGGTGAGGGGGCACACAGATACGCAGTATTTT	CATSDPAVRGHTDTQYF
NA	TRBV6-5	few	TRBJ1-1	TGTGCCAGCAGTTACGAAGGGTATCGCACTGAAGCTTTCTTT	CASSYEGYRTEAFF
NA	TRBV20-1	NA	TRBJ1-2	TGCAGTGCTAGAGCTCCGGGGGTTGTCTATGGCTACACCTTC	CSARAPGVVYGYTF
NA	TRBV6-1	many	TRBJ1-5	TGTGCCAGCAGAGGTACAGGGAACAATCAGCCCCAGCATTTT	CASRGTGNNQPQHF
TRBD2	TRBV7-2	many	TRBJ2-7	TGTGCCAGCAGCTTTACTAGCGGGCTGCTCTACGAGCAGTACTTC	CASSFTSGLLYEQYF
NA	TRBV4-1	few	TRBJ2-7	TGCGCCAGCAGCCAAGGCTGGCCCGAGCAGTACTTC	CASSQGWPEQYF
NA	TRBV9	many	TRBJ2-1	TGTGCCAGCAGCGTAGCTACATCGGAGCAGTTCTTC	CASSVATSEQFF